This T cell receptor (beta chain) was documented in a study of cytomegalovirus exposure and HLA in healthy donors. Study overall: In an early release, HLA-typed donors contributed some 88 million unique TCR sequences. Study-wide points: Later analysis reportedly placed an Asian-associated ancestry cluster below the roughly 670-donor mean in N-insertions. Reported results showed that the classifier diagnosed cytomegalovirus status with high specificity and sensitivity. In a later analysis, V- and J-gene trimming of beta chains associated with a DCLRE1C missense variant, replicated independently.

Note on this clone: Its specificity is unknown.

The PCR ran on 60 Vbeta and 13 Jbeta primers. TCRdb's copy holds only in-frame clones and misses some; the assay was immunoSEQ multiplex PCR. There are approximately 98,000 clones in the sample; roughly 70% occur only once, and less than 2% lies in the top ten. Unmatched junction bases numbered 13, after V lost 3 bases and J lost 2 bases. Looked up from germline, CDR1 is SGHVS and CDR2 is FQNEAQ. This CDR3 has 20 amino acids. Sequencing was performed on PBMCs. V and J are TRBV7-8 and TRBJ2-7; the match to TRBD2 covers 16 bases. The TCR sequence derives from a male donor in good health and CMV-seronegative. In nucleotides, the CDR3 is TGTGCCAGCAGCTTCGGGAAGTCTGGGACTAGCGGGAGGGGCGCCTACGAGCAGTACTTC. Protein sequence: CASSFGKSGTSGRGAYEQYF.